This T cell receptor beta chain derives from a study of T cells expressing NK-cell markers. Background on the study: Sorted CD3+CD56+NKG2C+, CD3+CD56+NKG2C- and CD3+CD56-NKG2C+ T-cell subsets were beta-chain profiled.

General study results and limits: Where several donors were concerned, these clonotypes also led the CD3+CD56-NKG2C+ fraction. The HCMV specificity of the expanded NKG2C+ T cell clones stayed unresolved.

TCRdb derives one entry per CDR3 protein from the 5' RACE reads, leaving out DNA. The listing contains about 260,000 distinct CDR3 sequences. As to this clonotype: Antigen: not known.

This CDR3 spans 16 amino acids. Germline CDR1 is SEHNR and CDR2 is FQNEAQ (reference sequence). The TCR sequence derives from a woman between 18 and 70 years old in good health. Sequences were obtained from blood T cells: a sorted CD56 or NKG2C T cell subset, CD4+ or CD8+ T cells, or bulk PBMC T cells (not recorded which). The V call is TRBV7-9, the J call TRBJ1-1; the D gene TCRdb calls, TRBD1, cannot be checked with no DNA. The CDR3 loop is CASSLGGTGSNTEAFF.